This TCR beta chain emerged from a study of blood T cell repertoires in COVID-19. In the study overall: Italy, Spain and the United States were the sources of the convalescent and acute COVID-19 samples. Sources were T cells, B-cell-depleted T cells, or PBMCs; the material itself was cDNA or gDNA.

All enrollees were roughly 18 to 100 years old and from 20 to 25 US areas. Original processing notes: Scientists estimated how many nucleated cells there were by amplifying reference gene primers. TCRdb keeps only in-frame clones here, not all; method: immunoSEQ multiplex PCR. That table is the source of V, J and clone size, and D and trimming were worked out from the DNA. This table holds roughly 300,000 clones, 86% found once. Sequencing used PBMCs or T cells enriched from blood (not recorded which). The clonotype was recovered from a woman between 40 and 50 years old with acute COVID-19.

The CDR3: CASSSSEGVGGYTF. The DNA for the CDR3 is TGTGCCAGCAGCTCGTCTGAAGGGGTGGGAGGCTACACCTTC. The chain employs TRBV7-3 and TRBJ1-2; TRBD1 is a possible D gene (5 bases). With 4 bases removed from V and 8 bases from J, the gap between germline ends came to 17 bases. CDR3 length equals 14 residues. In germline, CDR1 is SGHTA, CDR2 FQGTGA.